This TCR beta chain is drawn from a study of EBV T-cell therapy then PD-1 blockade in nasopharyngeal carcinoma. TCRdb's copy holds only in-frame clones and misses some; the assay was immunoSEQ multiplex PCR. The table lists more than 20,000 clones, approximately 80% of them singletons. The table lists this clone with a count of one. Its antigen remains unidentified. Treatment indicated: AdE1-LMPpoly-expanded autologous EBV-specific T-cell therapy followed by anti-PD-1 nivolumab. The origin of this receptor is a man aged 40-49 years with nasopharyngeal carcinoma. The material sequenced was CD8+ T cells from blood, taken at day -245 from a patient whose treatment included autologous EBV-specific T cells and nivolumab.

Here the CDR3 reads CASSGRNTGELFF. Written as DNA, the CDR3 is TGTGCCAGCAGTGGGAGGAACACCGGGGAGCTGTTTTTT. The J gene is TRBJ2-2, the V gene TRBV2; D call uncertain. This CDR3 is 13 amino acids long. In germline, CDR1 is SNHLY, CDR2 FYNNEI. With 4 bases removed from V and 1 base from J, the gap between germline ends came to 4 bases. The whole variable domain, filled in from reference TRBV2 and TRBJ2-2, reads EPEVTQTPSHQVTQMGQEVILRCVPISNHLYFYWYRQILGQKVEFLVSFYNNEISEKSEIFDDQFSVERPDGSNFTLKIRSTKLEDSAMYFCASSGRNTGELFFGEGSRLTVL.